This T cell receptor delta chain was obtained from a study of γδ T cells in repeated Plasmodium falciparum infection. Looking at the study overall: Age- and gender-matched Australian children served as comparison for malaria-exposed Malian children. Malian repertoires were sampled cross-sectionally without transmission and longitudinally through febrile malaria.

Regarding the study as a whole: In Vdelta2-negative, largely Vdelta1+, gammadelta repertoires, repeated controlled infections appeared to drive clonal selection waves. Vgamma9/Vdelta2+ T cells showed a stable polyclonal repertoire with shared TCRgamma sequences.

Per germline, CDR1 TVYSNPD and CDR2 GDNSRS (reference sequence). V gave up 4 bases and J gave up 7 bases; unmatched junction bases: 19. The CDR3 covers 16 residues. Gammadelta T cells were flow-sorted from PBMC into Vgamma9/Vdelta2+ and Vdelta2-negative populations for bulk analysis. This clone was detected many times. Its target is not known. The protein in TCRdb stems from a much larger clone and differs at residue 3 from this DNA's translation, likely a read error; here the protein is translated from the DNA. TCRdb applied CATT to the multiplex PCR reads for clone calling. In the table there are approximately 50,000 delta-chain clones, around 2% of which are singletons.

The origin of this receptor is a pool of human donors (malaria-infected and uninfected, not separated). V gene TRDV3 combines with J gene TRDJ1; 9 bases match TRDD2. Material: gamma-delta T cells from blood. CDR3: CASYRLPTVCEGKLIF. As DNA, the CDR3 is TGTGCCTCTTATCGCCTTCCTACGGTTTGTGAAGGTAAACTCATCTTT. Supplemented by reference TRDV3 and TRDJ1, the full variable domain reads CDKVTQSSPDQTVASGSEVVLLCTYDTVYSNPDLFWYRIRPDYSFQFVFYGDNSRSEGADFTQGRFSVKHILTQKAFHLVISPVRTEDSATYYCASYRLPTVCEGKLIFGKGTRVTVEP.